This TCR beta chain was sequenced for a study of cytomegalovirus exposure and HLA in healthy donors. Turning to the study itself: Most genotyped donors, over 70% of about 400, had Caucasian-associated genetic ancestry.

On this clone: What it binds is not known.

Study conclusions and caveats: The study listed some 160 cytomegalovirus-associated TCR beta chains. The authors considered a cluster of highly shared sequence variants likely to be a sequencing artifact. Differences between HLA loci emerged in a later analysis of TCR association rates, with DRB1 most and HLA-C fewest.

The PCR ran on 60 Vbeta and 13 Jbeta primers. Data came from immunoSEQ multiplex PCR; TCRdb stores just in-frame clones and leaves some out. The data hold roughly 190,000 clones, with around 86% observed a single time. Germline CDR1 reads SGHTA; CDR2 reads FQGNSA. This CDR3 contains 16 residues. V gave up 5 bases and J gave up 1 base; unmatched junction bases: 9. The chain combines TRBV7-2 with TRBJ1-1; TRBD1 matches at 8 bases. Sequencing used PBMCs. The clonotype originates from a man aged 25 to 40 in good health and CMV-seronegative. The CDR3 loop is CASSPRTGSWNTEAFF. The CDR3 region has the DNA TGTGCCAGCAGCCCCCGGACAGGGAGTTGGAACACTGAAGCTTTCTTT.